This T cell receptor beta chain was profiled in a study of human T cells and chemical hapten exposure. V was clipped by 4 bases and J by 0 bases, with 10 bases between them. Germline CDR1 MGHRA, CDR2 YSYEKL. The CDR3 contains 15 residues. Described time point: patch test 1, 2 weeks after DPC sensitization. The treatment denotes: therapeutic diphenylcyclopropenone sensitization with weekly scalp DPC. There are many counts of this clonotype. TCRdb used MiXCR to reprocess the RACE reads, holding one entry per CDR3 protein. The table records around 110,000 distinct CDR3 sequences, roughly an eighth of them present only once.

The origin of this receptor is a woman aged 50 to 60 with alopecia areata. Some clones in this sample may be carry-over from other donors' samples. The sequencing here drew on whole blood, taken in connection with sensitization to the hapten diphenylcyclopropenone (DPC). The genes are TRBV4-1 and TRBJ2-1; D is undetermined. The CDR3: CASSPILSSYNEQFF. In DNA form, the CDR3 reads TGCGCCAGCAGCCCTATTCTAAGCTCCTACAATGAGCAGTTCTTC.